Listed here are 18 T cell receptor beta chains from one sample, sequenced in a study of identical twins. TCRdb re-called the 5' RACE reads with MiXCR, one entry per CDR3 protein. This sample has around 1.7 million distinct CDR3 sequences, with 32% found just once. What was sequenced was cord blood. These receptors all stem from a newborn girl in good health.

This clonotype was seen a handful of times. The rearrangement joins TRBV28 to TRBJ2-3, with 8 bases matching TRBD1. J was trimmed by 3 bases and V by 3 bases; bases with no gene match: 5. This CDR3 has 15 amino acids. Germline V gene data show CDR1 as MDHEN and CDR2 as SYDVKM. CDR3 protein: CASSFQGAATDTQYF. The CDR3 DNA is TGTGCCAGCAGTTTCCAGGGGGCCGCGACAGATACGCAGTATTTT.

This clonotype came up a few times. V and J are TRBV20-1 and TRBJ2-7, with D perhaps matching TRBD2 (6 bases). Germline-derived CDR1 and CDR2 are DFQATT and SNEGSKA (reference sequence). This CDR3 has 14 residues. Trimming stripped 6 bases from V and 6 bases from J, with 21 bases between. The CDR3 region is CSAPAGPLSGEQYF. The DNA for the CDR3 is TGCAGTGCCCCTGCGGGGCCTCTAAGTGGCGAGCAGTACTTC.

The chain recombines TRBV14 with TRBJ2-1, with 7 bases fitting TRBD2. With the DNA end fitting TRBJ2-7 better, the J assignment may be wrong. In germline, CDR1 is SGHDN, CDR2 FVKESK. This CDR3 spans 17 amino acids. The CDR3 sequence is CASSPGASGRSYNEQYF. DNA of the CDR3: TGTGCCAGCAGCCCTGGGGCTAGCGGTAGATCCTACAATGAGCAGTACTTC.

CDR3 residues: CASSFNLGANEKLFF. The CDR3 nucleotides are TGTGCCAGCAGTTTTAACCTGGGGGCGAATGAAAAACTGTTTTTT. The genes are TRBV28 and TRBJ1-4, with D possibly being TRBD1 (6 bases). V lost 3 bases to trimming and J lost 5 bases, with 13 bases between them. The CDR3 consists of 15 residues. Per germline, CDR1 MDHEN and CDR2 SYDVKM.

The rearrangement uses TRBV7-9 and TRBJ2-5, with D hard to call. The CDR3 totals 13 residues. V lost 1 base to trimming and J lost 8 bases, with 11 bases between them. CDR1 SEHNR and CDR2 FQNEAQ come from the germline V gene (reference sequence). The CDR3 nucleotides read TGTGCCAGCAGCTTAGGACTCGGATATACCCAGTACTTC. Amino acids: CASSLGLGYTQYF.

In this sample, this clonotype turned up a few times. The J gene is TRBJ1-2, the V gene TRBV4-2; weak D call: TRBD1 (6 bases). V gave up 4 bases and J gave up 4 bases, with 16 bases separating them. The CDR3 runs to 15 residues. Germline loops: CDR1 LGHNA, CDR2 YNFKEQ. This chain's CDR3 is CASSPMDSSLYGYTF. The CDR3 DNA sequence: TGTGCCAGCAGCCCCATGGACAGCTCCCTCTATGGCTACACCTTC.

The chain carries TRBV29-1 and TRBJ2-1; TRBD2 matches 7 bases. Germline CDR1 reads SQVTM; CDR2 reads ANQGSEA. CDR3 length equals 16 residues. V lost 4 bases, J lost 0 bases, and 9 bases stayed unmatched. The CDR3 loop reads CSVVGGPGSSYNEQFF. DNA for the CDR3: TGCAGCGTTGTGGGAGGGCCGGGGAGCTCCTACAATGAGCAGTTCTTC.

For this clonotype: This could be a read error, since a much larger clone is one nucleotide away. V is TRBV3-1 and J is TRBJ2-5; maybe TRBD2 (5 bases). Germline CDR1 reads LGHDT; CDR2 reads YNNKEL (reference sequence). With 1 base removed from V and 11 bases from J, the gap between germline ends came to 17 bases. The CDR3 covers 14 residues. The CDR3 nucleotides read TGTGCCAGCAGCCAAGTAGTCGGAGGAAATGAGCAGTACTTC. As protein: CASSQVVGGNEQYF.

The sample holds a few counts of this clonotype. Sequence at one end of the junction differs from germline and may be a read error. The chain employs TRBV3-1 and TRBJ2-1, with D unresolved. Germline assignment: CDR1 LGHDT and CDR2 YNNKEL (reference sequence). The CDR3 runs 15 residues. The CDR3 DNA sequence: TGTGCCGGCAGCCAAGGAGCTATTTCCTACAATGAGCAGTTCTTC. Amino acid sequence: CAGSQGAISYNEQFF.

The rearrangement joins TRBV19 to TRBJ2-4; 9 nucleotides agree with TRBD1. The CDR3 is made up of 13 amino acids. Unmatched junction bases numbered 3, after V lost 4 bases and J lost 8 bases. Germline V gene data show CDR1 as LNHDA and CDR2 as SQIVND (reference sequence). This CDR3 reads CASSRQGEDIQYF. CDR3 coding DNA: TGTGCCAGTAGTAGACAGGGGGAGGACATTCAGTACTTC. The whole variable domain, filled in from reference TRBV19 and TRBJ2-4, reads DGGITQSPKYLFRKEGQNVTLSCEQNLNHDAMYWYRQDPGQGLRLIYYSQIVNDFQKGDIAEGYSVSREKKESFPLTVTSAQKNPTAFYLCASSRQGEDIQYFGAGTRLSVL.

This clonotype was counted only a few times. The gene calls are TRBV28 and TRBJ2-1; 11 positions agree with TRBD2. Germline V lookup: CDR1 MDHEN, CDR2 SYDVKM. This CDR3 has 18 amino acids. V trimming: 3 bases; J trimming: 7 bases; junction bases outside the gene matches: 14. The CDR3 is CASSFPQPGLAVWNEQFF. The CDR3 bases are TGTGCCAGCAGTTTTCCCCAGCCGGGACTAGCGGTGTGGAATGAGCAGTTCTTC.

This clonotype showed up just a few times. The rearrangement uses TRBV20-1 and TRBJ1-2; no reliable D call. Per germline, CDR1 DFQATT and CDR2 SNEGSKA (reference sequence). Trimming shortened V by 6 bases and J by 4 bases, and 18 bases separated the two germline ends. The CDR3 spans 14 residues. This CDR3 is CSARPGSRPYGYTF. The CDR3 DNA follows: TGCAGTGCGAGGCCGGGTTCCAGGCCCTATGGCTACACCTTC.

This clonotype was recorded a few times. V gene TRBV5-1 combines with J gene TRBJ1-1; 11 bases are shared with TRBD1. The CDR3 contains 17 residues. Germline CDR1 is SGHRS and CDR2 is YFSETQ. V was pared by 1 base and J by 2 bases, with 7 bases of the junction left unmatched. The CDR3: CASSLYRDRGLNTEAFF. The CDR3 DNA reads TGCGCCAGCAGCTTGTACCGGGACAGGGGGTTAAACACTGAAGCTTTCTTT.

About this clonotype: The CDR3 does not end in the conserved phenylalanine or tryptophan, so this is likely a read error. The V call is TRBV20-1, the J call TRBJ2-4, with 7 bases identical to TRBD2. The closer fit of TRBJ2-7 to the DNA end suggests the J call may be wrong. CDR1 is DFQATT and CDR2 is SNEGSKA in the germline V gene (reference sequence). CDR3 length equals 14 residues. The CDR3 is CSASEAGVLYEQYL. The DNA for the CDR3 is TGCAGTGCTAGTGAGGCGGGGGTGCTTTACGAGCAGTACCTC.

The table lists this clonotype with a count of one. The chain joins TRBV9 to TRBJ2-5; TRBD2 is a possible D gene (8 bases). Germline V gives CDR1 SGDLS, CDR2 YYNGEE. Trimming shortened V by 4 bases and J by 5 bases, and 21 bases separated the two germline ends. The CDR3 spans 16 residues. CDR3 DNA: TGTGCCAGCAGCCCAGGGGGAGCGGGAGTATACGAGACCCAGTACTTC. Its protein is CASSPGGAGVYETQYF.

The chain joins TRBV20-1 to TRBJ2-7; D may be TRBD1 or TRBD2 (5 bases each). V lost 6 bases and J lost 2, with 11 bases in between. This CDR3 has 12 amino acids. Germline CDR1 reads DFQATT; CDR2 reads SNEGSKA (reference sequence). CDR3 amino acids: CSALGRAYEQYF. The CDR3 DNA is TGCAGTGCCCTGGGACGGGCCTACGAGCAGTACTTC.

CDR3 nucleotide sequence: TGCAGTGCCCCGGGCGGCGGGAACACCGGGGAGCTGTTTTTT. It codes for CSAPGGGNTGELFF. This chain links TRBV20-1 with TRBJ2-2; no clear D. CDR1 DFQATT and CDR2 SNEGSKA come from the germline V gene (reference sequence). The CDR3 length is 14 residues. The V and J ends lost 6 bases and 1 base respectively, with 12 bases between them.

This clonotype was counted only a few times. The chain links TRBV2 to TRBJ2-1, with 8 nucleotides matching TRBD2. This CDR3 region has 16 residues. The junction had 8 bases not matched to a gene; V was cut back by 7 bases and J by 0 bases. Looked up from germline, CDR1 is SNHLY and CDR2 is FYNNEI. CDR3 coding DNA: TGTGCCAGCAATACCGTAGCGGGAAGCTCCTACAATGAGCAGTTCTTC. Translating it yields CASNTVAGSSYNEQFF.